This T cell receptor (beta chain) derives from a study of cytomegalovirus exposure and HLA in healthy donors. General observations from the study: A few chains linked to CMV were shown in vitro to be specific for CMV antigens. The authors enumerated 150 to 200 TCR beta chains as linked to cytomegalovirus. Rarity held for most TCR sequences, but there were some public TCRs that occurred in many donors.

Primers: 60 Vbeta forward and 13 Jbeta reverse. In the original analysis: It was a later analysis that counted tens of millions of unique TCR beta chains, of which 9.5 million to 14 million were shared. Sequenced by immunoSEQ multiplex PCR; TCRdb stores in-frame clones only, minus some. That table furnishes V, J and clone size, whereas the DNA furnished D and trimming. The sample carries around 190,000 clones, roughly 86% recorded once. A remark on this clone: The antigen is unknown.

Trimming removed 2 bases from V and 8 bases from J; junction bases left unmatched: 8. CDR1 is SNHLY, CDR2 FYNNEI, per germline. The CDR3 runs to 15 residues. This receptor was taken from a woman in her late teens or twenties in good health and CMV-seronegative. The rearrangement uses TRBV2 and TRBJ1-2; 10 bases fit TRBD1. Sequencing was carried out using PBMCs. CDR3 DNA sequence: TGTGCCAGCAGTGAACTGGGACAGGGGCTAGGAGGCTACACCTTC. It is translated as CASSELGQGLGGYTF.